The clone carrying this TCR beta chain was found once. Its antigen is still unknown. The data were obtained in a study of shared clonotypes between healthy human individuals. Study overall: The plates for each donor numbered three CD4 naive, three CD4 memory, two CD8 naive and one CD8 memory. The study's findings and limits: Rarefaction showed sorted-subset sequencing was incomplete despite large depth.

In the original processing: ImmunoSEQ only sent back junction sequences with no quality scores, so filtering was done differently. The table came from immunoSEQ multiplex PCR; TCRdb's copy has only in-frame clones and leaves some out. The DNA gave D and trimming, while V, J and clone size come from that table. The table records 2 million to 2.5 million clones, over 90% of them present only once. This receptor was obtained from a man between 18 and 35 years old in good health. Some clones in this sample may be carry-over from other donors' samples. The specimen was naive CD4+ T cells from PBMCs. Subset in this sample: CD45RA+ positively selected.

DNA of the CDR3: TGTGCCACCAGCAGAGATGGTTGGGGGAACGACGAGCAGTACTTC. It translates to CATSRDGWGNDEQYF. The chain has TRBV15 and TRBJ2-7; D tentatively reads TRBD1 or TRBD2 (5 bases each). Between the trimmed V and J ends, which lost 0 bases and 5 bases, there was a span of 14 bases. This CDR3 is built from 15 residues. CDR1 and CDR2 (germline): LNHNV, YYDKDF (reference sequence).